The 4 T cell receptor beta chains in this list originate from one sample, sequenced in a study of PD-1 and CTLA-4 blockade in melanoma. Sequencing was performed with immunoSEQ multiplex PCR; in TCRdb, only in-frame clones are kept and a portion is missing. Among about 16,000 clones listed, around three quarters were seen once. The starting material was CD8+ T cells from peripheral blood, obtained from a patient given anti-PD-1 treatment. The receptors here all came from a human donor with melanoma.

By sample share, this clone is medium-sized (0.01 to 0.1%). The V gene is TRBV7-9, the J gene TRBJ1-1; the match to TRBD1 covers 9 bases. Germline CDR1 reads SEHNR; CDR2 reads FQNEAQ (reference sequence). The CDR3 has 14 residues. J was trimmed by 1 base and V by 5 bases; bases with no gene match: 2. CDR3 in DNA: TGTGCCAGCAGCATGGGACAGGGGAACACTGAAGCTTTCTTT. The encoded protein is CASSMGQGNTEAFF.

V gene TRBV12-3 or TRBV12-4 combines with J gene TRBJ1-1; the D is unclear. Between the trimmed V and J ends, which lost 4 bases and 1 base, there was a span of 4 bases. The CDR3 extends over 12 amino acids. The CDR3 bases are TGTGCCAGCAGTTGGGGGAACACTGAAGCTTTCTTT. Translating it yields CASSWGNTEAFF.

The chain is built from TRBV9 and TRBJ1-1; D remains ambiguous. The CDR3 runs to 13 residues. Germline CDR1 and CDR2: SGDLS and YYNGEE. V was pared by 3 bases and J by 11 bases, with 17 bases between. The DNA for the CDR3 is TGTGCCAGCAGCGGTGAGACCTGGGCGGAGGCTTTCTTT. Translating it yields CASSGETWAEAFF.

The CDR3 here is CASSVDRQPQETQYF. The CDR3 DNA is TGTGCCAGCTCAGTTGACAGGCAACCCCAAGAGACCCAGTACTTC. The chain carries TRBV18 and TRBJ2-5; D might be TRBD1 (6 bases). The CDR3 runs to 15 residues. Looked up from germline, CDR1 is KGHSH and CDR2 is LQKENI. V gave up 5 bases and J gave up 1 base, with 14 bases separating them.